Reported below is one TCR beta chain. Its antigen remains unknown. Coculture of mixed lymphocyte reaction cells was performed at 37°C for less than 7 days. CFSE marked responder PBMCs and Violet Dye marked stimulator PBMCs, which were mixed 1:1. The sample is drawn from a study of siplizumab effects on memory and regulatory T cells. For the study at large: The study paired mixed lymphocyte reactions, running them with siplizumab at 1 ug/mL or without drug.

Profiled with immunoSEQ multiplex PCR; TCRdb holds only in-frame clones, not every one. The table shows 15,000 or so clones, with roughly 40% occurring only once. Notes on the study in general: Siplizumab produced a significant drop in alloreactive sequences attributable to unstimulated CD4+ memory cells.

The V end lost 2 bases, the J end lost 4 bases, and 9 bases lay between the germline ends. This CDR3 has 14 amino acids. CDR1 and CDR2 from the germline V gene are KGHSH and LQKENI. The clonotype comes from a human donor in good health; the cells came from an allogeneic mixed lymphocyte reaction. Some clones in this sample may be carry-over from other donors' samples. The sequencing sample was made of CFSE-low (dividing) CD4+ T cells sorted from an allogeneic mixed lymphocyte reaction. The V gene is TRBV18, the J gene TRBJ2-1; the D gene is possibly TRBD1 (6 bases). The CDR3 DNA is TGTGCCAGCTCACCAGGGGGCGGTTACAATGAGCAGTTCTTC. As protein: CASSPGGGYNEQFF.